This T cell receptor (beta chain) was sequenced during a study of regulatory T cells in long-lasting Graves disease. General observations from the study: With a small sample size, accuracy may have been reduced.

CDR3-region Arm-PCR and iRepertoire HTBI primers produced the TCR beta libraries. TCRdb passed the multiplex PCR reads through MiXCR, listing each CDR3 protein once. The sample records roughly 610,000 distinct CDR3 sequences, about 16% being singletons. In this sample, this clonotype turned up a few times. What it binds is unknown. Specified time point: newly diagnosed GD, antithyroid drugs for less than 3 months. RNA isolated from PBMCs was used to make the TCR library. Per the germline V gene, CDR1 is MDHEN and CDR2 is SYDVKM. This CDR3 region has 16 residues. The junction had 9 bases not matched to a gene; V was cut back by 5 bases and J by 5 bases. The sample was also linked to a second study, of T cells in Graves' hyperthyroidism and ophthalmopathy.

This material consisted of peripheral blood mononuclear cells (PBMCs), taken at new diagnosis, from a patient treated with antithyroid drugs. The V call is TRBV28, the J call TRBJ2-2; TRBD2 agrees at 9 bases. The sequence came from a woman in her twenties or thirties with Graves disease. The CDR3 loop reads CASSPNSGRGTGELFF. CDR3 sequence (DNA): TGTGCCAGCAGTCCGAATAGCGGGAGAGGGACCGGGGAGCTGTTTTTT.